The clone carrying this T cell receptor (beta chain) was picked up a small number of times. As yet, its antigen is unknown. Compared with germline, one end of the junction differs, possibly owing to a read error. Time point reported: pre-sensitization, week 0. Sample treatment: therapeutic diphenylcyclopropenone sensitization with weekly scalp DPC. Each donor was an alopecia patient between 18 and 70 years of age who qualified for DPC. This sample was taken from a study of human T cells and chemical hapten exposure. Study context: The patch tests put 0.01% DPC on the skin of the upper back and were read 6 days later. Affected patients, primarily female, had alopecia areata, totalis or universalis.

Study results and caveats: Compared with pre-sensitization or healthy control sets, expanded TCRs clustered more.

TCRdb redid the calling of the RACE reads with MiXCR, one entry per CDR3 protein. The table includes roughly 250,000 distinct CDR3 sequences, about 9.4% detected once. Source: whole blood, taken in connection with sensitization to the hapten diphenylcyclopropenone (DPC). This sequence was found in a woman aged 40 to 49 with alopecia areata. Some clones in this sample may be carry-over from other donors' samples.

Here the CDR3 reads CASSSGTRETQYF. DNA for the CDR3: TGTGCTAGCAGCTCCGGGACAAGAGAGACCCAGTACTTC. This chain uses TRBV7-7 with TRBJ2-5; possible D gene TRBD1, 6 bases. This CDR3 has 13 residues. CDR1 SSHAT and CDR2 FNYEAQ come from the germline V gene (reference sequence).